This T cell receptor (beta chain) was documented in a study of tissue T cells after allogeneic stem cell transplantation (dated by TCRdb to between 2022 and 2023). In the study overall: The study profiled TCR beta repertoires across many tissues from research autopsies of patients with and without GVHD, plus mouse models of GVHD. The human arm was conducted as a prospective observational study, and neither blinding nor randomization was performed. Overall study results and their limits: Sampling depth was acknowledged as a limitation, and the patient cohort was both small and clinically heterogeneous. Only a few T cell clones appeared in more than one patient, yet motif-based clustering showed tissue-specific repertoire signatures that were shared between patients. Blood and spleen T cells captured only a limited portion of the TCR repertoire detected in tissues, in both patients and mice. Within patients, how anatomically similar tissues were was a major factor shaping TCR repertoire composition, regardless of disease or transplant status. The study did not determine which tissue TCRs were alloreactive or antigen-specific, and some clones might have been persisting host cells.

Counted from cysteine to phenylalanine, this CDR3 has 14 amino acids. Only the CDR3 bases that were read are kept: 39 of them, in frame from base 1. The V end loses 3 bases and the J end loses 0 bases, and a stretch of 5 bases separates them. The germline V gene (reference sequence) gives CDR1 as KGHPV and CDR2 as FQNQEV. About this clone: The target of this receptor is not known. Since the receptor is from a mouse, mouse gene names and germline sequences apply. The read halts 1 residue ahead of the CDR3 end, with the missing end drawn from the germline J gene.

The protocol used for the library was the immunoSEQ multiplex PCR assay. TCRbeta CDR3 sequencing was done by Adaptive Biotechnologies at survey depth, reporting CDR3 sequences, V/J genes, productive frequency and template counts. TCR beta CDR3 regions were amplified from genomic DNA instead of RNA. Concerning the study's data processing: Jensen-Shannon divergence was used to quantify pairwise repertoire overlap between tissues, with a value of 1 meaning complete divergence and a value of 0 meaning identical repertoires. Tissues were grouped by single-linkage agglomerative hierarchical clustering of pairwise JSD values, and the clustering results were shown as dendrograms. All patient samples were analyzed with GLIPH2 using simulation_depth 1000, kmer_min_depth 3 and cdr3_length_cutoff 8, and only groups containing more than two unique CDR3s were kept. A standardized tissue-overlap score was calculated by extrapolating Jaccard GLIPH-group overlap across patients to a standard repertoire size of 1000 clones. To look at how diversity was associated with clinical or experimental variables, linear mixed-effect models were used, with tissue treated as a fixed effect and individual treated as a random effect. In its TCRdb copy, this immuneACCESS table keeps in-frame sequences only and misses some clones. Where compared with another copy, unresolved V genes explain less than half of these, and the others have no known cause. V and J calls and clone size come straight from that table; D and trimming were deduced from the DNA. The table for this sample lists some 1,300 clones; less than 65% of them were counted only once. The ten largest make up 10% to 15% of the sample.

The meaning of the sample's time point label: mouse harvest day 7 after allogeneic transplant. Mouse grafts consisting of 10^7 T-cell-depleted bone marrow cells combined with 10^6 splenic CD5+ T cells were administered by tail vein injection. GVHD in mice was modeled with a major MHC-mismatch B6 (H2b) into BALB/c (H2d) model, and tissues were profiled at day 7 or 14. On day 7 or 14 post-transplant, mouse tissues and retro-orbital blood were harvested with separate sterile tools for each animal, and livers were flushed beforehand. Before genomic DNA was isolated with the DNeasy Blood & Tissue Kit, mouse tissues were minced with razor blades in buffered saline.

The sequence was obtained from a female BALB/c mouse given C57BL/6 T cells with graft-versus-host disease after an allogeneic hematopoietic cell transplant. The specimen was liver tissue. The rearrangement joined TRBV26 to TRBJ1-4, with the D segment identity uncertain. Incomplete CDR3 DNA: TGTGCCAGCAGTCTACCCTTTTCCAACGAAAGATTATTT. It encodes CASSLPFSNERLF. The full CDR3 reads CASSLPFSNERLFF.